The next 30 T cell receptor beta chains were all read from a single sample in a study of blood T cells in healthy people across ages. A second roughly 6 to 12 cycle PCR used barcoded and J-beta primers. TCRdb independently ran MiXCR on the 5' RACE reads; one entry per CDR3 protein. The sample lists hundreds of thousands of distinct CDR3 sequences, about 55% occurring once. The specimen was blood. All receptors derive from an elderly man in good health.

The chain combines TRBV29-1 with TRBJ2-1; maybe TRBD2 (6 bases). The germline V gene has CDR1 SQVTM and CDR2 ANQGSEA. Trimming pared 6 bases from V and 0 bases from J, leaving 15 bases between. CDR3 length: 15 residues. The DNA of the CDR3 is TGCAGCGTCGATACTAGCTTTAGCTCCTACAATGAGCAGTTCTTC. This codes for CSVDTSFSSYNEQFF.

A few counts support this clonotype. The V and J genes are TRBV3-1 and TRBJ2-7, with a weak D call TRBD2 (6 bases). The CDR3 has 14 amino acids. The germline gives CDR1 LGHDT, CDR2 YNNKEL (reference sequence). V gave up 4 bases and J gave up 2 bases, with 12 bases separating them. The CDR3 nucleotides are TGTGCCAGCAGCCCGGGGGACGGCGCCTACGAGCAGTACTTC. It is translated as CASSPGDGAYEQYF.

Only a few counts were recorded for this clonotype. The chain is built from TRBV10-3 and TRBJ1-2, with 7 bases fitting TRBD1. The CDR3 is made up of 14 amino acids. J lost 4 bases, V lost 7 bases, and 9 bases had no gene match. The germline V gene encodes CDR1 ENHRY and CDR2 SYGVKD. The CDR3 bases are TGTGCCATCACGACCGGGACAGACTTCTATGGCTACACCTTC. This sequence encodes CAITTGTDFYGYTF.

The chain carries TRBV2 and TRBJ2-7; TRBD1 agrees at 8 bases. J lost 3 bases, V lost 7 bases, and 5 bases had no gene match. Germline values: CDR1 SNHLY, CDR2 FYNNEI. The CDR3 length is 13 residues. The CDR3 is CASMPGQVYEQYF. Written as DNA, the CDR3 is TGTGCCAGCATGCCGGGACAGGTCTACGAGCAGTACTTC.

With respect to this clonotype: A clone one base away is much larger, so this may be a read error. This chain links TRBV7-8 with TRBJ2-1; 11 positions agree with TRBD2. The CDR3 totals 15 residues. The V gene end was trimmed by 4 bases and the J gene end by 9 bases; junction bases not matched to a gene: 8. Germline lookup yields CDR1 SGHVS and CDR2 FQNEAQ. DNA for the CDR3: TGTGCCAGCAGCTGGAGGACGGGGACTAGCGGTGAGCAGTTCTTC. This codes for CASSWRTGTSGEQFF.

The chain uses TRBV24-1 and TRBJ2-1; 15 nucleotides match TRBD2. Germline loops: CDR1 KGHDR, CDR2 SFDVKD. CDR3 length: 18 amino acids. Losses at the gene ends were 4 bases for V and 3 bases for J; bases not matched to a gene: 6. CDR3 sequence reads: CATSDPMGLAGGYNEQFF. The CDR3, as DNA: TGTGCCACCAGTGACCCCATGGGACTAGCGGGGGGCTACAATGAGCAGTTCTTC.

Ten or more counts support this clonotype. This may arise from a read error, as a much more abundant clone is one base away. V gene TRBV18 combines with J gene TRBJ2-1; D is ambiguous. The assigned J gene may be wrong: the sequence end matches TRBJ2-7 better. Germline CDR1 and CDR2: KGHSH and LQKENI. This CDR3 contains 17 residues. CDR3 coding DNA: TGTGCCAGCTCACCACTCCACTCCCCGAGCTCCTACAATGAGCAGTACTTC. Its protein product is CASSPLHSPSSYNEQYF.

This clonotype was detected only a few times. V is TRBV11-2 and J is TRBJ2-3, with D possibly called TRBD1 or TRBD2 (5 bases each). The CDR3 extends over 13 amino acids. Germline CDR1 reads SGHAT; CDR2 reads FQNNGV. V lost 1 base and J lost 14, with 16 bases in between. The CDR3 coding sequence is TGTGCCAGCAGCTTAGGGATTGGGGGAGACGCGTATTTT. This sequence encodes CASSLGIGGDAYF.

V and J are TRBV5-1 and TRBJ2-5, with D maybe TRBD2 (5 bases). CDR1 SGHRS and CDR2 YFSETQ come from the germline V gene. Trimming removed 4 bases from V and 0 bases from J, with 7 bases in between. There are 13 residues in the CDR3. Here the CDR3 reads CASSGSNQETQYF. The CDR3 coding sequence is TGCGCCAGCAGCGGGAGCAACCAAGAGACCCAGTACTTC.

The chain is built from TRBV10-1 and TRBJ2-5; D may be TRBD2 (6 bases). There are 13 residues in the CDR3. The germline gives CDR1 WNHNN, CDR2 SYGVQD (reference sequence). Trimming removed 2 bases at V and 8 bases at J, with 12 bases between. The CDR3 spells CASSEGLPGTQYF. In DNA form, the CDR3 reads TGCGCCAGCAGTGAGGGACTACCTGGAACCCAGTACTTC.

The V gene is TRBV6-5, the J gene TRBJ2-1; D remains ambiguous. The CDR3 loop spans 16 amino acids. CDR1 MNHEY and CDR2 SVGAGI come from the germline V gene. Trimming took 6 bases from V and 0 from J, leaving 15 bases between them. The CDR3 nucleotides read TGTGCCAGCAGCTACCAGGCCTCAAGCTCCTACAATGAGCAGTTCTTC. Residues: CASSYQASSSYNEQFF.

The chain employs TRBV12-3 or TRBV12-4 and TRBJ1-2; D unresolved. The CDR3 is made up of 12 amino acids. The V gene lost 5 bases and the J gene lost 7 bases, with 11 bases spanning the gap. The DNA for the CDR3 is TGTGCCAGCAGTCCTTGGGGAAGTGGCTACACCTTC. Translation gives CASSPWGSGYTF.

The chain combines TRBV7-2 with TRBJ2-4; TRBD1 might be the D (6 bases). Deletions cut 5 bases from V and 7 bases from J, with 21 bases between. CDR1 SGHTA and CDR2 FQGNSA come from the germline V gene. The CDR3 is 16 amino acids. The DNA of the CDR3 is TGTACCAGCAGCCTGGAAGGGGGTCAGGTTTCGAACATTCAGTACTTC. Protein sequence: CTSSLEGGQVSNIQYF.

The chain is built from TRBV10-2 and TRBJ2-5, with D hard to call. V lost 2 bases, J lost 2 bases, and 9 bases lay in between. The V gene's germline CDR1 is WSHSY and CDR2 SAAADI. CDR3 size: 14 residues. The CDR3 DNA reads TGCGCCAGCAGTGAGCCCCGACCTCAAGAGACCCAGTACTTC. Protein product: CASSEPRPQETQYF.

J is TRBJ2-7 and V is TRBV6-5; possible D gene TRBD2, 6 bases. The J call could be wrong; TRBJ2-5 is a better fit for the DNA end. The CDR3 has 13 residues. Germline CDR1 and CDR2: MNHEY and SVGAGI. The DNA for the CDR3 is TGTGCCAGCACCTGGGGGGAAGAGGAGACCCAGTACTTC. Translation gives CASTWGEEETQYF.

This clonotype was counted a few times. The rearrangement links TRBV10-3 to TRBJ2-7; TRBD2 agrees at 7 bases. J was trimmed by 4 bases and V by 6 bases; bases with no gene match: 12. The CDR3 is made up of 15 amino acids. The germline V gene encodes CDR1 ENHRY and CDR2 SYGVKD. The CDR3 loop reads CAISQQGGRAYEQYF. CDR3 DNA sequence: TGTGCCATCAGCCAGCAGGGCGGGAGAGCGTACGAGCAGTACTTC.

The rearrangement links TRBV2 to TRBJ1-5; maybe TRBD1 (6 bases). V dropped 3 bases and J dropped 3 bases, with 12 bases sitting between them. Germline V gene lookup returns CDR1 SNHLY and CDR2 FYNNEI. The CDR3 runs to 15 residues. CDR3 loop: CASSEWTVSNQPQHF. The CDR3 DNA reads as TGTGCCAGCAGTGAGTGGACAGTTTCCAATCAGCCCCAGCATTTT.

The CDR3 loop reads CASSPGTGDGTQYF. CDR3 nucleotides: TGTGCCAGCTCACCAGGGACAGGGGACGGAACCCAGTACTTC. The V call is TRBV18, the J call TRBJ2-5; 10 bases agree with TRBD1. After removal of 2 bases from V and 8 bases from J, the junction contained 5 bases not matched to a gene. CDR3 length: 14 amino acids. Germline CDR1 is KGHSH and CDR2 is LQKENI.

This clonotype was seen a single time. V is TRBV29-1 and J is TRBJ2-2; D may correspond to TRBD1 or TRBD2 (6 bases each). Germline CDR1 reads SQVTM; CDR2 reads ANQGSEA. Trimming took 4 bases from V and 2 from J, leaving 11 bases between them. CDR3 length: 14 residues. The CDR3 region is CSVGRGVNTGELFF. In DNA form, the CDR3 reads TGCAGCGTTGGAAGGGGGGTCAACACCGGGGAGCTGTTTTTT.

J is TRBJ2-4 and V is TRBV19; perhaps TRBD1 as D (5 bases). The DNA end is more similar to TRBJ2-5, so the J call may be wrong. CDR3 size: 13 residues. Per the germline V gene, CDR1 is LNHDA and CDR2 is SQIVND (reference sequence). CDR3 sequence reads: CASSSQKGETQYF. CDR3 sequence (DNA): TGTGCCAGTAGTAGCCAGAAGGGGGAGACCCAGTACTTC.

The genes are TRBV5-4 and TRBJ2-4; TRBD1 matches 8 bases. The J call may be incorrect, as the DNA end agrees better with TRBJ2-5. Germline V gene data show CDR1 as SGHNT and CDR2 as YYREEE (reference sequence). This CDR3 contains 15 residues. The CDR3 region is CASSPDGTGEETQYF. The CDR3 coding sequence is TGTGCCAGCAGCCCAGACGGGACAGGAGAAGAGACCCAGTACTTC.

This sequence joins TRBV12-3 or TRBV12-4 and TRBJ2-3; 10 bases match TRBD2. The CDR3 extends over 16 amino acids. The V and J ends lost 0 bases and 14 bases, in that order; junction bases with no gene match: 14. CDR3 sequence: CASSLALAGVSRYAYF. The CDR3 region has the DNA TGTGCCAGCAGTTTAGCGCTAGCGGGAGTCAGCAGATACGCGTATTTT.

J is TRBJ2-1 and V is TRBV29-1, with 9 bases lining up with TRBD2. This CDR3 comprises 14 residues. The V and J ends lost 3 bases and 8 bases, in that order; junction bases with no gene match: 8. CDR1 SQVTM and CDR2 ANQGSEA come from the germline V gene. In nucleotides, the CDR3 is TGCAGCGTTGATGGCGGGAGGGCCCTCTATGAGCAGTTCTTC. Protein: CSVDGGRALYEQFF.

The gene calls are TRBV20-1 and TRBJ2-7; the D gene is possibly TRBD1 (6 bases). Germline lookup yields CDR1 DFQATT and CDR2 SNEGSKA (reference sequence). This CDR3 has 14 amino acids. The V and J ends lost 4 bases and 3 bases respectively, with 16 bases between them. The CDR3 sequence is CSAKTPGTIYEQYF. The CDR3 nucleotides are TGCAGTGCTAAAACCCCCGGGACAATCTACGAGCAGTACTTC.

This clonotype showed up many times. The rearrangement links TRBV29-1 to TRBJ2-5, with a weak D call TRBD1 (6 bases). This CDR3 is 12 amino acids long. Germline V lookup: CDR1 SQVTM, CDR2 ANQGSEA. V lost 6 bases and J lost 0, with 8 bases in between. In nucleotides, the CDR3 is TGCAGCGTAGGACAGAACCAAGAGACCCAGTACTTC. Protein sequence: CSVGQNQETQYF.

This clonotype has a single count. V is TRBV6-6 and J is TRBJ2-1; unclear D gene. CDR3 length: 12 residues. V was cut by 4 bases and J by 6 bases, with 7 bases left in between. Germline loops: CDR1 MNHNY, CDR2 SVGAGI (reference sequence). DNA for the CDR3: TGTGCCAGCAGTTTGCGGATCAATGAGCAGTTCTTC. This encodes CASSLRINEQFF.

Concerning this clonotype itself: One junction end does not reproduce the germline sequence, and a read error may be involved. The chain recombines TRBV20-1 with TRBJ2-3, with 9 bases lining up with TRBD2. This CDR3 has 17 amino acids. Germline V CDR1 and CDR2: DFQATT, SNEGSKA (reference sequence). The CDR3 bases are TGCAGTGCTAGAGGTTGGCGCGGGAGGGTGTCTACAGATACGCGGTATTTT. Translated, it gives CSARGWRGRVSTDTRYF.

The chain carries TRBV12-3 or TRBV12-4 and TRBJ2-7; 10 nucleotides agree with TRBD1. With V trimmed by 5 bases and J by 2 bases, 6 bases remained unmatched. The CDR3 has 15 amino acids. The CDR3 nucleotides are TGTGCCAGCAGTCCCCAGACAGGGGGCACCTACGAGCAGTACTTC. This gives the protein CASSPQTGGTYEQYF.

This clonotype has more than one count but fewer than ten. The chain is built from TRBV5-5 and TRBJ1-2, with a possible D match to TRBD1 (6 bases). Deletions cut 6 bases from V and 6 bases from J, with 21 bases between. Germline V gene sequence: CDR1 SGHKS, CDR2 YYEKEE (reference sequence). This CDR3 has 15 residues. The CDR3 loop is CASTPYWGPSDGYTF. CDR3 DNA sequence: TGTGCCAGCACCCCGTACTGGGGGCCTTCGGATGGCTACACCTTC. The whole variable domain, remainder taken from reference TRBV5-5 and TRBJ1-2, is DAGVTQSPTHLIKTRGQQVTLRCSPISGHKSVSWYQQVLGQGPQFIFQYYEKEERGRGNFPDRFSARQFPNYSSELNVNALLLGDSALYLCASTPYWGPSDGYTFGSGTRLTVV.

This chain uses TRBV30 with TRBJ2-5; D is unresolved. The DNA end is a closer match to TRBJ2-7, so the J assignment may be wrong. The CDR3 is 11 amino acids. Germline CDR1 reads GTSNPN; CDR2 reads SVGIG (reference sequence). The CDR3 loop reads CAWSVEAEQYF. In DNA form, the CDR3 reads TGTGCCTGGAGTGTAGAGGCCGAGCAGTACTTC.